This T cell receptor (beta chain) was documented in a study of T cells in Graves' hyperthyroidism and ophthalmopathy (dated by TCRdb to the late 2010s). Study-wide context: Peripheral blood was sampled at the time of initial diagnosis, prior to any treatment. TCR V-J signatures able to tell the groups apart were searched for in a discovery cohort of 95 to 100 patients, of whom 43 had Graves' ophthalmopathy and 55 to 65 had stable Graves' hyperthyroidism. Prospective prediction of ophthalmopathy was tested in an independent validation cohort of under 20 hyperthyroidism patients and 15 to 17 patients who later progressed to ophthalmopathy. For training and testing, the 80 to 100 patients in the discovery cohort were randomly divided in a 7:3 ratio. In addition, the study compared T-cell repertoires in thyroid tissue and in blood from six Graves' hyperthyroidism patients. After blood sampling, hyperthyroidism patients were treated with methimazole at a starting dose of 30 mg daily, and ophthalmopathy patients were treated with high-dose intravenous methylprednisolone. The paper describes TCR Vbeta CDR3 sequencing of roughly 130 peripheral blood samples, made up of approximately 40 ophthalmopathy patients, more than 70 hyperthyroidism patients and 17 progressor patients.

A patient counted as having stable Graves' hyperthyroidism if no progression to ophthalmopathy occurred over 18 months of follow-up. The hyperthyroidism patients were between 18 and 65 years old and newly diagnosed, with a disease duration of less than 2 months. Exclusion was applied to patients with uncontrolled infections, other autoimmune diseases, pregnancy or lactation. Diagnoses were established on the basis of clinical symptoms, serum thyroxine and TRAb, thyroid ultrasound, and orbital computed tomography. PBMCs were isolated from more than 9 ml of fresh peripheral blood by Ficoll-Paque density gradient centrifugation. Total RNA was extracted using Trizol reagent, and RNA quality was assessed on an Agilent 2100 Bioanalyzer. CDR1 and CDR2 are drawn from the germline V gene: MDHEN, SYDVKM. V drops 6 bases and J drops 0 bases, leaving 16 bases in between. CDR3 length: 16 amino acids, cysteine to phenylalanine. Only the CDR3 portion is preserved as DNA: 48 bases, with reading frame beginning at the first base.

TCR beta CDR3 regions were amplified from RNA transcripts. The TCR CDR3 was subjected to a first round of RT-PCR using the HTBI primer set and the Qiagen OneStep RT-PCR kit. A second multiplex PCR round built the libraries, followed by size selection and purification. Paired-end sequencing of the libraries was performed with 100 bp reads on an Illumina HiSeq2000. In the paper's pipeline: SOAPnuke was used to process the raw data, with reads discarded if the reads contained adapters or uncalled bases, had a mean Phred below 15, or lacked an exact constant-primer or identifier match. COPE v1.2.5 was used to merge high-quality paired reads, and clonotypes were defined as unique nucleotide sequences. MiTCR v1.1 was used to align clonotypes to the IMGT TRBV, TRBD and TRBJ reference segments. Only V-J combinations with frequency above 0.0001, covering 99% to 99.2% of repertoires, were analysed. A TCS score was defined as the ratio of F50 (clonal expansion) to E x V (chaos), with BLOSUM62-based TCRdist applied between CDR3 peptides within each V-J. Welch's t-statistics and random forest reduced 500 to 550 V-J features to under 15, which were used in a naive Bayes classifier (R e1071). TCRdb itself trimmed the public reads at Q25 with fastp, ran MiXCR and retained productive beta chains. Entries are consolidated by CDR3 protein sequence, retaining the most common genes and DNA. The V and J calls were determined by TCRdb, not by the authors. For this sample there are around 290,000 distinct CDR3 sequences; roughly an eighth appear just once. The ten top clones hold 7.9% of the sample.

This clonotype was seen many times. Its antigen has not been determined. No clone much larger than this one lies a single base away; base qualities are absent. General study outcomes and caveats: A model built on a 13 V-J signature distinguished ophthalmopathy from stable hyperthyroidism, reaching approximately 89% sensitivity and 81% to 83% specificity in cross-validation and 80%/75% in testing. Most expanded thyroid clonotypes (frequency above 0.001) were also detected in blood, a finding suggesting that blood repertoires may reflect thyroid immune responses. Sample size was not statistically predetermined, and blinding of investigators to group allocation was not performed. In validation, the model predicted progression to ophthalmopathy with around 71% sensitivity and less than 75% specificity, a median of around 6.6 months before onset.

The sequence derives from a woman aged 40 to 50 with Graves' hyperthyroidism. The chain was built from TRBV28 and TRBJ2-3, with TRBD2 as a weak D call on 6 bases. Material: blood. The DNA reads as follows: TGTGCCAGCAGGGGAGGACTACATTCTAGCACAGATACGCAGTATTTT. This gives the protein CASRGGLHSSTDTQYF.